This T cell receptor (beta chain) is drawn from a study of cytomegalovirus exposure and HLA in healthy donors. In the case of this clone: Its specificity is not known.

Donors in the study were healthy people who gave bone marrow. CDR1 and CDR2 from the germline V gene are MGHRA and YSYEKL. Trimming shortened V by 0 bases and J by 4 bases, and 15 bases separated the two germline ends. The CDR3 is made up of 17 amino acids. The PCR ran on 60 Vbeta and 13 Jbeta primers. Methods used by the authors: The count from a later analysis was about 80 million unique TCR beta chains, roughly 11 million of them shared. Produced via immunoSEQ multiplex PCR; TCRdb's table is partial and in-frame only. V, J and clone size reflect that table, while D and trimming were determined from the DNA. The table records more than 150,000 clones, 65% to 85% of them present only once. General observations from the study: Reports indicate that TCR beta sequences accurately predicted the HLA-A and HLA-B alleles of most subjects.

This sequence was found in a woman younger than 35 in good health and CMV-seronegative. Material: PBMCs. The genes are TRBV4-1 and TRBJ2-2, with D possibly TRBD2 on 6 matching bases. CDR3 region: CASSQEGIADITGELFF. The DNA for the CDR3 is TGCGCCAGCAGCCAAGAAGGGATAGCGGATATCACCGGGGAGCTGTTTTTT.